A single sample is the source of the 3 T cell receptor beta chains below, sequenced in a study of blood T cell repertoires in COVID-19. Method: immunoSEQ multiplex PCR; TCRdb's copy keeps in-frame clones and lacks some. The profile shows about 230,000 clones, approximately 87% of them singletons. Sequencing used peripheral blood. The origin of the receptors is a woman in her 70s with active or convalescent COVID-19.

Here the CDR3 DNA reads TGTGCCAGCACCGAGGGGGGGATCTCTGGAAACACCATATATTTT. Translating it yields CASTEGGISGNTIYF. V is TRBV6-6 and J is TRBJ1-3; weak D call: TRBD1 (6 bases). Germline values: CDR1 MNHNY, CDR2 SVGAGI (reference sequence). The length of the CDR3 is 15 residues. Trimming left V 7 bases short and J 0 bases short, with 13 bases between.

The V and J genes are TRBV19 and TRBJ1-1; 7 bases agree with TRBD1. Germline lookup yields CDR1 LNHDA and CDR2 SQIVND (reference sequence). J gave up 3 bases and V 7 bases, and 8 bases lay outside the gene matches. The CDR3 consists of 14 residues. CDR3 sequence (DNA): TGTGCCAGTAAACCCACCGACAGGGACACTGAAGCTTTCTTT. Translation gives CASKPTDRDTEAFF.

The chain combines TRBV19 with TRBJ2-7, with 11 bases identical to TRBD1. CDR1 is LNHDA, CDR2 SQIVND, per germline (reference sequence). The length of the CDR3 is 14 residues. Unmatched junction bases numbered 3, after V lost 6 bases and J lost 2 bases. CDR3 nucleotides: TGTGCCAGTAGGCCGGGACAGGGGGCCTACGAGCAGTACTTC. It yields the protein CASRPGQGAYEQYF.